Shown below are 6 T cell receptor beta chains from a single sample sequenced in a study of T cell repertoires in cytomegalovirus infection. The antigens of these receptors remain unknown. Using its own MiXCR run on the reads, TCRdb lists one record per CDR3 protein. The table shows roughly 500,000 distinct CDR3 sequences, with 30% to 35% occurring only once. The specimen was cultured PBMCs, collected from culture after CMV antigen stimulation. The receptors derive from a human donor in good health (CMV status not recorded). Some clones in this sample may be carry-over from other donors' samples.

This chain uses TRBV19 with TRBJ1-2; a weak D match, TRBD1 (5 bases). The CDR3 has 14 residues. Deletions cut 3 bases from V and 1 base from J, with 9 bases between. Germline CDR1 reads LNHDA; CDR2 reads SQIVND (reference sequence). In nucleotides, the CDR3 is TGTGCCAGTAGTATGTCGACAGATAACTATGGCTACACCTTC. Its translation is CASSMSTDNYGYTF.

The V gene is TRBV5-6, the J gene TRBJ1-5; D is perhaps TRBD1 (6 bases). The ends were cut back, 3 bases at V and 6 bases at J, with 13 bases in the middle. The germline V gene encodes CDR1 SGHDT and CDR2 YYEEEE. The CDR3 contains 14 residues. The DNA of the CDR3 is TGTGCCAGCAGCTCTGCAGGGGCGATTCAGCCCCAGCATTTT. Amino acid sequence: CASSSAGAIQPQHF.

This clonotype was seen a handful of times. This chain links TRBV6-1 with TRBJ1-2, with D perhaps TRBD1 (6 bases). V was clipped by 5 bases and J by 3 bases, with 13 bases between them. The CDR3 is 14 residues long. Germline V gene sequence: CDR1 MNHNS, CDR2 SASEGT. DNA for the CDR3: TGTGCCAGCAGTTATTCCTACAGGGACTATGGCTACACCTTC. Translating gives CASSYSYRDYGYTF.

To note about this clonotype: The germline gene is not matched at one end of the junction; a read error may be the cause. The V call is TRBV2, the J call TRBJ2-5; the D call may be TRBD1 or TRBD2 (6 bases each). Germline-derived CDR1 and CDR2 are SNHLY and FYNNEI. The CDR3 runs 13 residues. The chain's CDR3 is CASKGGSQETHYF. The DNA for the CDR3 is TGTGCCAGCAAGGGGGGCAGTCAAGAGACCCATTACTTC. Combining the CDR3 with reference TRBV2 and TRBJ2-5 gives the whole variable domain EPEVTQTPSHQVTQMGQEVILRCVPISNHLYFYWYRQILGQKVEFLVSFYNNEISEKSEIFDDQFSVERPDGSNFTLKIRSTKLEDSAMYFCASKGGSQETHYFGPGTRLLVL.

The rearrangement uses TRBV6-5 and TRBJ2-1; maybe TRBD1 (6 bases). The CDR3 extends over 14 amino acids. The V and J ends lost 6 bases and 9 bases respectively, with 18 bases between them. Per germline, CDR1 MNHEY and CDR2 SVGAGI. The CDR3 protein is CASRPARGGREQFF. The CDR3 DNA reads TGTGCCAGCAGACCAGCTCGAGGGGGACGTGAGCAGTTCTTC.

This clonotype has only a few counts. Its ends do not fully match the called genes, so a read error is possible. This chain links TRBV10-3 with TRBJ1-3; weak D call: TRBD1 (5 bases). CDR3 size: 13 residues. The germline V gene has CDR1 ENHRY and CDR2 SYGVKD. For the CDR3, the DNA is TGTACCATCGAGGGGAGCTCTGGAAACACCATATATTTT. The encoded protein is CTIEGSSGNTIYF.